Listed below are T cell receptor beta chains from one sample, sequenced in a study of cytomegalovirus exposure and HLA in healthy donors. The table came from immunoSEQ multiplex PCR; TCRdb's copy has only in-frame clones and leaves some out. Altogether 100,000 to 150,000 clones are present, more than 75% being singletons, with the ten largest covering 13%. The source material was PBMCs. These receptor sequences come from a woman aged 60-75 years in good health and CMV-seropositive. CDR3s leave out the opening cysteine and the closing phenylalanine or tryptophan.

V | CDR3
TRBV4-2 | ASSRHQGGDEKLF
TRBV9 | ARRRTGGNEQF
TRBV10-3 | AISESAGGGNTIY
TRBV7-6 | ASSLRGRGTEAF
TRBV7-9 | SSSLARGTGDEKLF
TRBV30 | AWSGQPTEAF
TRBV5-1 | ASSLRTRGTGGDYGYT
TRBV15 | ATSRVAGGRADTQY
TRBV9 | ASSGRAGELF
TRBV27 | ASSHLDRFGPGEAF